These 27 T cell receptor beta chains were sequenced from one sample in a study of T-cell reconstitution after alpha-beta-depleted transplantation in children. It was with unique molecular identifiers that the TCRbeta library was prepared. TCRdb used MiXCR to reprocess the PCR reads, holding one entry per CDR3 protein. The sample records approximately 980,000 distinct CDR3 sequences, about 26% being singletons. The specimen comprised PBMCs, mostly from graft donor cells, sampled 360 days after TCRalphabeta/CD19-depleted stem cell transplant. These receptors were taken from a boy under three years old who had a stem cell transplant for SCID, so the T cells may come from the graft donor.

The sample holds a few counts of this clonotype. The chain uses TRBV24-1 and TRBJ2-7; 10 bases map to TRBD2. The CDR3 covers 16 residues. In germline, CDR1 is KGHDR, CDR2 SFDVKD. The junction had 6 bases not matched to a gene; V was cut back by 3 bases and J by 2 bases. The CDR3 DNA follows: TGTGCCACCAGTGATCACACTAGCGGGGAGCCCTACGAGCAGTACTTC. This translates into CATSDHTSGEPYEQYF.

The CDR3 sequence is CASSIRTVRETQYF. The DNA of the CDR3 is TGTGCCAGCAGCATCAGGACTGTGAGAGAGACCCAGTACTTC. J is TRBJ2-5 and V is TRBV21-1; whether TRBD2, the table's D call, matches the DNA was not checked. TRBV21-1 is shown as a pseudogene. This CDR3 region has 14 residues.

This clonotype was seen repeatedly, ten times or more. V and J are TRBV10-3 and TRBJ2-1; 7 bases are a match to TRBD2. J gave up 0 bases and V 10 bases, and 12 bases lay outside the gene matches. Germline CDR1 and CDR2: ENHRY and SYGVKD. The CDR3 consists of 16 residues. CDR3 residues: CATSLPGLPSYNEQFF. As DNA, the CDR3 is TGTGCCACCAGCCTTCCGGGACTACCCTCCTACAATGAGCAGTTCTTC.

This clonotype has a handful of counts. V is TRBV27 and J is TRBJ2-2; D may be TRBD1 (6 bases). This CDR3 has 15 amino acids. Trimming stripped 8 bases from V and 4 bases from J, with 17 bases between. In germline, CDR1 is MNHEY, CDR2 SMNVEV (reference sequence). The CDR3 DNA sequence: TGTGCCAGCCAGAGACAGGCCTCGGTCACCGGGGAGCTGTTTTTT. Protein sequence: CASQRQASVTGELFF.

The chain recombines TRBV4-1 with TRBJ2-7; possibly TRBD1 for D (6 bases). CDR3 size: 14 residues. V was clipped by 4 bases and J by 4 bases, with 14 bases between them. Germline CDR1 MGHRA, CDR2 YSYEKL. CDR3 in DNA: TGCGCCAGCAGCCGAGATCCGGGGACATACGAGCAGTACTTC. Its protein product is CASSRDPGTYEQYF.

In this sample, this clonotype turned up many times. V and J are TRBV18 and TRBJ2-1; D uncertain. V was pared by 6 bases and J by 0 bases, with 6 bases between. CDR3 size: 13 residues. Per the germline V gene, CDR1 is KGHSH and CDR2 is LQKENI. The CDR3 protein is CASSPPSYNEQFF. The DNA for the CDR3 is TGTGCCAGCTCCCCCCCCTCCTACAATGAGCAGTTCTTC.

This clonotype was seen more than once but under ten times. The rearrangement uses TRBV6-1 and TRBJ2-1, with 8 nucleotides matching TRBD1. The CDR3 is 16 residues long. Germline V lookup: CDR1 MNHNS, CDR2 SASEGT. Germline trimming cut 6 bases from V and 1 base from J; bases unmatched to any gene: 8. The CDR3 sequence: CASSPRTGISYNEQFF. The CDR3 nucleotides read TGTGCCAGCAGCCCTAGGACAGGGATTTCCTACAATGAGCAGTTCTTC.

This clonotype has more than one count but fewer than ten. V and J are TRBV7-8 and TRBJ1-6, with D possibly TRBD1 on 5 matching bases. Germline lookup yields CDR1 SGHVS and CDR2 FQNEAQ. Trimming pared 3 bases from V and 7 bases from J, leaving 10 bases between. The CDR3 is 14 residues long. For the CDR3, the DNA is TGTGCCAGCAGCTTGGGACTTCCAAATTCACCCCTCCACTTT. Translated: CASSLGLPNSPLHF.

This rearrangement joins TRBV4-1 to TRBJ1-2; 9 nucleotides align to TRBD1. Germline V gives CDR1 MGHRA, CDR2 YSYEKL. The CDR3 has 15 residues. V shed 2 bases and J 1 base; nucleotides not matched to a gene: 2. In DNA form, the CDR3 reads TGCGCCAGCAGCCAACCGGGACAGGGTAACTATGGCTACACCTTC. Its protein product is CASSQPGQGNYGYTF.

The chain links TRBV29-1 to TRBJ1-1; D gene ambiguous. Germline assignment: CDR1 SQVTM and CDR2 ANQGSEA. The CDR3 has 13 residues. V was clipped by 2 bases and J by 4 bases, with 11 bases between them. The CDR3 DNA reads as TGCAGCGTTGAATCCGGGATTAGCACTGAAGCTTTCTTT. Protein: CSVESGISTEAFF.

CDR3 sequence: CASRAYLGGGGELFF. The DNA of the CDR3 is TGCGCCAGCAGAGCGTACCTCGGAGGTGGCGGGGAGCTGTTTTTT. V is TRBV5-1 and J is TRBJ2-2; maybe TRBD2 (5 bases). The V and J ends lost 5 bases and 7 bases respectively, with 18 bases between them. Germline V gene lookup returns CDR1 SGHRS and CDR2 YFSETQ. This CDR3 is built from 15 residues.

The rearrangement uses TRBV7-2 and TRBJ1-5; 9 nucleotides agree with TRBD1. This CDR3 region has 16 residues. Germline values: CDR1 SGHTA, CDR2 FQGNSA. V shed 5 bases and J 4 bases; nucleotides not matched to a gene: 9. The CDR3 DNA reads as TGTGCCAGCAGCCTTGTGCGGGACAGGGCGAATCAGCCCCAGCATTTT. This sequence encodes CASSLVRDRANQPQHF.

Many counts were recorded for this clonotype. The V gene is TRBV6-5, the J gene TRBJ1-1, with 10 bases matching TRBD1. This CDR3 has 15 residues. V trimming: 5 bases; J trimming: 2 bases; junction bases outside the gene matches: 5. Germline CDR1 and CDR2: MNHEY and SVGAGI. The CDR3 spells CASSHRDRGNTEAFF. As DNA, the CDR3 is TGTGCCAGCAGTCACCGGGACAGGGGTAACACTGAAGCTTTCTTT.

This clonotype has more than one count but fewer than ten. J is TRBJ1-1 and V is TRBV11-2; no clear D. CDR1 and CDR2 (germline): SGHAT, FQNNGV. The CDR3 runs 16 residues. V lost 3 bases and J 1 base, leaving 15 bases between the germline ends. The chain's CDR3 is CASSLSGVAPNTEAFF. The CDR3 DNA reads as TGTGCCAGCAGCTTGAGCGGGGTGGCCCCGAACACTGAAGCTTTCTTT. The full variable domain, its missing parts supplied by reference TRBV11-2 and TRBJ1-1, is EAGVAQSPRYKIIEKRQSVAFWCNPISGHATLYWYQQILGQGPKLLIQFQNNGVVDDSQLPKDRFSAERLKGVDSTLKIQPAKLEDSAVYLCASSLSGVAPNTEAFFGQGTRLTVV.

The V and J genes are TRBV5-1 and TRBJ2-4; D call uncertain. The CDR3 consists of 14 residues. Deletions cut 0 bases from V and 4 bases from J, with 8 bases between. Looked up from germline, CDR1 is SGHRS and CDR2 is YFSETQ. The CDR3 sequence is CASSLARKKNIQYF. CDR3 sequence (DNA): TGCGCCAGCAGCTTGGCCAGGAAAAAAAACATTCAGTACTTC.

The gene calls are TRBV5-1 and TRBJ2-1; D is possibly TRBD1 (6 bases). V lost 2 bases, J lost 2 bases, and 11 bases lay in between. CDR3 length: 15 amino acids. Germline assignment: CDR1 SGHRS and CDR2 YFSETQ. The CDR3 sequence: CASSLRDIAYNEQFF. For the CDR3, the DNA is TGCGCCAGCAGCTTACGGGACATAGCCTACAATGAGCAGTTCTTC.

The V and J genes are TRBV5-1 and TRBJ2-1, with 10 bases identical to TRBD1. V shed 2 bases and J 8 bases; nucleotides not matched to a gene: 10. The CDR3 is 16 residues long. CDR1 and CDR2 (germline): SGHRS, YFSETQ. CDR3 nucleotide sequence: TGCGCCAGCAGCTTAGGGACAGGGGCGCTCGTACATGAGCAGTTCTTC. Protein product: CASSLGTGALVHEQFF. Based on the CDR3 plus reference TRBV5-1 and TRBJ2-1, the full variable domain is KAGVTQTPRYLIKTRGQQVTLSCSPISGHRSVSWYQQTPGQGLQFLFEYFSETQRNKGNFPGRFSGRQFSNSRSEMNVSTLELGDSALYLCASSLGTGALVHEQFFGPGTRLTVL.

The genes are TRBV6-1 and TRBJ2-5; TRBD1 or TRBD2 may be the D gene (5 bases each). The CDR3 loop spans 16 amino acids. Germline values: CDR1 MNHNS, CDR2 SASEGT. V gave up 2 bases and J gave up 1 base, with 14 bases separating them. CDR3 bases: TGTGCCAGCAGTGAAATTGGATCGGGGCCCCAAGAGACCCAGTACTTC. Translating it yields CASSEIGSGPQETQYF.

The genes are TRBV6-1 and TRBJ2-1; 7 bases agree with TRBD1. The ends lost 2 bases at V and 7 bases at J; junction bases unmatched: 17. Looked up from germline, CDR1 is MNHNS and CDR2 is SASEGT. The CDR3 has 18 residues. The CDR3 nucleotides are TGTGCCAGCAGTGAACCCCCGGGACAGTTGCTGTTCGGGAATGAGCAGTTCTTC. It is translated as CASSEPPGQLLFGNEQFF.

The chain links TRBV29-1 to TRBJ2-3; TRBD1 matches 8 bases. Looked up from germline, CDR1 is SQVTM and CDR2 is ANQGSEA. The trim removed 8 bases at V and 1 base at J, leaving 8 bases unmatched. The CDR3 is made up of 14 amino acids. CDR3 region: CSCLSDRGTDTQYF. The DNA for the CDR3 is TGCAGCTGCCTCTCGGACAGGGGCACAGATACGCAGTATTTT.

The DNA for the CDR3 is TGTGCCAGCAGCTTAGAGGAGGGCAATCAGCCCCAGCATTTT. Encoded protein: CASSLEEGNQPQHF. V and J are TRBV7-2 and TRBJ1-5; D is undetermined. The V end lost 1 base, the J end lost 2 bases, and 6 bases lay between the germline ends. The CDR3 sequence is 14 residues long. The germline gives CDR1 SGHTA, CDR2 FQGNSA.

J is TRBJ2-7 and V is TRBV12-3 or TRBV12-4, with D maybe TRBD2 (6 bases). V was cut by 2 bases and J by 2 bases, with 13 bases left in between. This CDR3 has 15 amino acids. CDR3 sequence: CASSLRGGATYEQYF. CDR3 nucleotide sequence: TGTGCCAGCAGTTTACGGGGCGGGGCTACCTACGAGCAGTACTTC.

The chain joins TRBV4-2 to TRBJ2-3; 7 bases are shared with TRBD2. Losses at the gene ends were 1 base for V and 1 base for J; bases not matched to a gene: 8. This CDR3 region has 17 residues. Germline V gene data show CDR1 as LGHNA and CDR2 as YNFKEQ. CDR3 region: CASSQVYAGECTDTQYF. Here the CDR3 DNA reads TGTGCCAGCAGCCAAGTGTACGCGGGGGAGTGCACAGATACGCAGTATTTT.

This clonotype was counted a few times. The chain joins TRBV12-3 or TRBV12-4 to TRBJ1-5; D perhaps matches TRBD1 (5 bases). Deletions cut 7 bases from V and 4 bases from J, with 17 bases between. CDR3 size: 15 residues. The CDR3 loop is CASIPPGPLNQPQHF. The CDR3 coding sequence is TGTGCCAGCATTCCTCCGGGACCGCTTAATCAGCCCCAGCATTTT.

The rearrangement links TRBV5-1 to TRBJ2-5; D may be TRBD1 or TRBD2 (7 bases each). There are 16 residues in the CDR3. The germline V gene has CDR1 SGHRS and CDR2 YFSETQ. V was cut by 1 base and J by 2 bases, with 15 bases left in between. CDR3 in amino acids: CASSLRAGGVQETQYF. In DNA form, the CDR3 reads TGCGCCAGCAGCTTGCGGGCAGGGGGGGTTCAAGAGACCCAGTACTTC. The full variable domain, rest sourced from reference TRBV5-1 and TRBJ2-5, is KAGVTQTPRYLIKTRGQQVTLSCSPISGHRSVSWYQQTPGQGLQFLFEYFSETQRNKGNFPGRFSGRQFSNSRSEMNVSTLELGDSALYLCASSLRAGGVQETQYFGPGTRLLVL.

This chain connects TRBV20-1 to TRBJ2-5; D remains unclear. Deletions cut 0 bases from V and 10 bases from J, with 9 bases between. Germline CDR1 and CDR2: DFQATT and SNEGSKA (reference sequence). This CDR3 region has 11 residues. The CDR3 is CSARDTPYQYF. The CDR3 region has the DNA TGCAGTGCTAGAGATACGCCCTACCAGTACTTC.

The chain combines TRBV5-5 with TRBJ1-1; D remains ambiguous. This CDR3 region has 15 residues. Germline V gene lookup returns CDR1 SGHKS and CDR2 YYEKEE (reference sequence). Trimming cost V 0 bases and J 3 bases, with 12 bases left between them. The CDR3 DNA reads TGTGCCAGCAGCTTGGGCCCGGGGTGGGACACTGAAGCTTTCTTT. Encoded protein: CASSLGPGWDTEAFF.